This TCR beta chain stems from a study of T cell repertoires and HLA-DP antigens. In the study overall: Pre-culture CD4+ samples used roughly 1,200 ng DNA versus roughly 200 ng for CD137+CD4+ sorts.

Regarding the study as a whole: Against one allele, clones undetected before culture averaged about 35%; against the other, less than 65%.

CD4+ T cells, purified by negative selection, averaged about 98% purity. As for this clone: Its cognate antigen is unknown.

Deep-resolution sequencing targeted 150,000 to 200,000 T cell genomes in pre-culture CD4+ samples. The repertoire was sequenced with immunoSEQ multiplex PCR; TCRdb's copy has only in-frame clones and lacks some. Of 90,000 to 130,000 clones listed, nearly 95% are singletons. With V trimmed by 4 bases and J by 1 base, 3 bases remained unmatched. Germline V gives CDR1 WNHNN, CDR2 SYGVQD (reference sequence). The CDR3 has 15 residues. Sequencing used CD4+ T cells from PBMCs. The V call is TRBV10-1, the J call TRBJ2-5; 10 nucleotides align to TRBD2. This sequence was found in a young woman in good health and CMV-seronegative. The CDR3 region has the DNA TGCGCCAGCAGTGGTACTAGCGGGGCCCAAGAGACCCAGTACTTC. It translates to CASSGTSGAQETQYF.